This T cell receptor beta chain was observed in a study of T cell responses to AZD1222 COVID-19 vaccine (dated by TCRdb to the early 2020s). Regarding the research as a whole: A total of just over 230 trial participants underwent TCR sequencing, of whom nearly 210 had received two doses of AZD1222 and approximately 26 had received two doses of the MenACWY control vaccine. Trial participants were enrolled by age into subgroups of 18-55, 56-69 and 70-plus years, and about 150, 27 and 61 TCR-sequenced participants, respectively, were included in these subgroups.

Reading the label with the study, this specimen's time point is: about 28 days (+/-7) after the second vaccine dose. AZD1222 recipients whose second dose came at about 4 weeks and those whose second dose came at about 12 weeks were combined into one group, since spike-specific TCR depth and breadth did not differ between the two schedules. Vaccinee samples were obtained from the UK trials COV001 and COV002, which included a single-blind randomized controlled phase 2/3 trial of AZD1222 (ChAdOx1 nCoV-19) in healthy adults. For TCRbeta chain sequencing, PBMC samples from trial participants were taken at day 0 and at day 28 after the second dose. Details on this clone: Its cognate antigen has yet to be identified. The record has no base qualities; no much larger clone is one base away.

Results the study describes overall, beyond this receptor: No day 14 peak-response samples were available, so repertoires were characterized only after the peak T cell response. Participants were mostly white British, with more females than males. The authors suggested clonal diversity may have been underestimated. Only six AZD1222 recipients were SARS-CoV-2 seropositive at baseline, limiting conclusions about previously exposed vaccinees. Reportedly, almost half of the unique spike-specific TCRs recognized epitopes lying outside the regions that are mutated in the B.1.351 and B.1.1.7 variants. The whole spike protein was spanned by vaccine-associated CD4 TCRs, and dominant responses were seen in regions 160-218 and 743-854. In the small 56-69-year group, the increase in depth fell short of significance, most likely because of low power. A significant rise in spike-specific TCR breadth and depth was observed after two AZD1222 doses relative to day 0 and relative to MenACWY recipients.

The CDR3 regions of human TCRbeta chains were subjected to immunosequencing. Regarding the original processing steps: TCRs in the repertoires were matched against a reference library of SARS-CoV-2-specific TCRs that had been generated with the MIRA antigen-specificity platform. Breadth meant the fraction of unique TCRs that were SARS-CoV-2-associated, whereas depth meant the fraction of total T cells that were SARS-CoV-2-associated. Each spike-specific TCR was assigned to its reactive spike region and to a CD4 or CD8 class using the MIRA data. Log10-transformed breadth and depth values were compared by one-way ANOVA with Sidak's multiple comparisons tests. TCRdb obtained this table from immuneACCESS and retained in-frame rearrangements with V and J assigned. These tables miss some clones; where compared with another copy, unresolved V genes account for less than half of the shortfall, and the remainder is unexplained. V, J and clone size were drawn from that table, and D and trimming were deduced from the DNA. The sample has about 82,000 clones on record, 92% of them singletons. Of the sample, less than 4% is held by the ten largest clones.

The CDR3 holds 15 amino acids from the cysteine to the phenylalanine. Only CDR3 DNA is held: 45 bases, read in frame from base 1. The germline V gene encodes CDR1 MNHNS and CDR2 SASEGT. V ends up 6 bases short and J 0 bases short, with an unmatched junction base count of 7. The chain was built from TRBV6-1 and TRBJ1-1, and 7 bases in between align with TRBD1. The sample in question was peripheral blood, obtained 28 days after the second AZD1222 dose. The TCR was taken from an adult who received the AZD1222 COVID-19 vaccine. The nucleotide sequence is TGTGCCAGCAGCCAGGACAGGCTCATGAACACTGAAGCTTTCTTT. The translation is CASSQDRLMNTEAFF.